One sample yielded the 3 T cell receptor beta chains listed below, sequenced in a study of control samples from healthy donors and cancer patients. The data were produced by immunoSEQ multiplex PCR, yet TCRdb's version contains in-frame clones alone and is incomplete. Among under 450,000 clones listed, more than 80% were seen once. The sample taken for sequencing was PBMCs. The receptors shown here come from a man aged 40-55 years with head and neck cancer.

The chain couples TRBV6-5 to TRBJ2-2; D is perhaps TRBD2 (6 bases). This CDR3 region has 16 residues. Germline-derived CDR1 and CDR2 are MNHEY and SVGAGI. The germline V and J ends were trimmed by 2 bases and 9 bases, with 19 bases remaining between them. This chain's CDR3 is CASSYRPGLGVRELFF. The CDR3 nucleotides read TGTGCCAGCAGTTACCGGCCGGGACTGGGGGTGCGGGAGCTGTTTTTT.

V usage is TRBV19 and J usage is TRBJ1-4; tentative D call: TRBD1 (5 bases). This CDR3 has 15 amino acids. The ends were cut back, 3 bases at V and 4 bases at J, with 12 bases in the middle. Germline V gives CDR1 LNHDA, CDR2 SQIVND (reference sequence). The CDR3 DNA reads TGTGCCAGTAGTATTCCGGGGCGGCTTAATGAAAAACTGTTTTTT. Its translation is CASSIPGRLNEKLFF.

The CDR3: CASSPPSDTQYF. The CDR3 DNA is TGCGCCAGCAGCCCCCCCTCCGATACGCAGTATTTT. V usage is TRBV5-1 and J usage is TRBJ2-3; D gene unclear. Germline CDR1 SGHRS, CDR2 YFSETQ. V shed 4 bases and J shed 6 bases, with 9 bases lying between them. This CDR3 contains 12 residues. The whole variable domain, remainder taken from reference TRBV5-1 and TRBJ2-3, is KAGVTQTPRYLIKTRGQQVTLSCSPISGHRSVSWYQQTPGQGLQFLFEYFSETQRNKGNFPGRFSGRQFSNSRSEMNVSTLELGDSALYLCASSPPSDTQYFGPGTRLTVL.